Shown below are 2 T cell receptor beta chains from a single sample sequenced in a study of sequential checkpoint blockade in melanoma. Treatment denoted: randomized to nivolumab then ipilimumab (arm A) or the reverse (arm B). Profiled with immunoSEQ multiplex PCR; TCRdb holds only in-frame clones, not every one. The sample shows around 4,500 clones, about a quarter of them seen only once. The source material was tumor tissue (inferred from file names), sampled from a patient given nivolumab and ipilimumab in sequence. These receptors were obtained from a human donor with melanoma.

The chain recombines TRBV19 with TRBJ1-5; possibly TRBD1 for D (5 bases). The CDR3 runs 16 residues. Germline values: CDR1 LNHDA, CDR2 SQIVND (reference sequence). Between the trimmed V and J ends, which lost 5 bases and 7 bases, there was a span of 21 bases. DNA of the CDR3: TGTGCCAGTAGTCCCTCAGGAGGACAAACATTACAGCCCCAGCATTTT. It yields the protein CASSPSGGQTLQPQHF.

In its sample, this clone was seen a few times. This sequence joins TRBV7-1 and TRBJ2-3; D unclear. TRBV7-1 is assigned to the ORF class and has an uncertain function. This CDR3 has 13 residues. V gave up 6 bases and J gave up 1 base, with 8 bases separating them. The CDR3 DNA follows: TGTGCCAGCAGGCTCCCCCGCACAGATACGCAGTATTTT. Protein: CASRLPRTDTQYF.